This T cell receptor beta chain was sequenced for a study of glioma-infiltrating T cells. Turning to the study itself: Samples included WHO grade II oligodendrogliomas or astrocytomas and initial-diagnosis grade IV glioblastomas. Study-wide results and limits: CDR3 overlap between tissue and blood was very small.

Using RNA template, CDR3s of TCR alpha and beta were amplified with iRepertoire arm-PCR. Input was roughly 85-450 ng of tissue mRNA or PBMC total RNA. TCRdb itself ran the multiplex PCR reads through MiXCR, one entry per CDR3 protein. The sample carries about 380,000 distinct CDR3 sequences, around 45% recorded once. V lost 2 bases, J lost 4 bases, and 7 bases stayed unmatched. Germline V lookup: CDR1 MNHEY, CDR2 SVGAGI. There are 15 residues in the CDR3. Note on this clonotype: Its antigen remains unknown. Given a much more abundant clone one base away, this may be a read error.

The chain carries TRBV6-5 and TRBJ1-2; TRBD1 matches at 7 bases. This TCR derives from a human donor with low-grade glioma or glioblastoma, undergoing nonglioma brain surgery, or in good health (not recorded which). The specimen sequenced was glioma tissue, nonneoplastic brain tissue, or PBMCs (not recorded which). The CDR3 spells CASSYPQGEAYGYTF. CDR3 DNA: TGTGCCAGCAGTTACCCCCAGGGGGAGGCCTATGGCTACACCTTC.